The 20 T cell receptor beta chains given below trace back to one sample, sequenced in a study of T cell changes during pregnancy in multiple sclerosis. Sequenced by immunoSEQ multiplex PCR; TCRdb stores in-frame clones only, minus some. The top ten hold approximately 1.5% of the sample, which has tens of thousands of clones, about nine tenths seen once. The specimen comprised peripheral blood, sampled in the third trimester of pregnancy. Receptors were obtained from a female donor with multiple sclerosis, enrolled in a pregnancy study.

This clone showed up just a few times. This sequence joins TRBV5-1 and TRBJ2-3, with D possibly being TRBD2 (5 bases). The CDR3 consists of 15 residues. Germline V CDR1 and CDR2: SGHRS, YFSETQ. Trimming pared 1 base from V and 1 base from J, leaving 10 bases between. The CDR3 sequence is CASSLLTMGTDTQYF. Here the CDR3 DNA reads TGCGCCAGCAGCTTGCTGACTATGGGCACAGATACGCAGTATTTT.

J is TRBJ2-1 and V is TRBV6-1, with 8 bases identical to TRBD1. With 2 bases clipped from V and 5 bases from J, the junction kept 8 bases outside the gene matches. The CDR3 is 16 residues long. Germline V gene data show CDR1 as MNHNS and CDR2 as SASEGT. This CDR3 is CASSELLRTGNNEQFF. The CDR3 coding sequence is TGTGCCAGCAGTGAACTCCTCAGGACAGGGAACAATGAGCAGTTCTTC.

The chain employs TRBV5-6 and TRBJ1-3, with 9 bases matching TRBD1. The J segment lost 3 bases and the V segment lost 3 bases, leaving 4 bases of the junction unmatched. Germline V gives CDR1 SGHDT, CDR2 YYEEEE. This CDR3 has 15 amino acids. The CDR3 reads CASSSGQGHGNTIYF. For the CDR3, the DNA is TGTGCCAGCAGCTCGGGACAGGGTCATGGAAACACCATATATTTT.

The chain employs TRBV7-2 and TRBJ2-3; 7 nucleotides match TRBD2. Germline CDR1 is SGHTA and CDR2 is FQGNSA. The V segment lost 5 bases and the J segment 2 bases; nucleotides outside the gene matches: 10. The CDR3 covers 16 residues. CDR3 sequence reads: CASSPMAGVITDTQYF. CDR3 sequence (DNA): TGTGCCAGCAGCCCCATGGCGGGGGTGATCACAGATACGCAGTATTTT.

V and J are TRBV6-4 and TRBJ1-1, with 9 nucleotides matching TRBD1. The V and J ends lost 3 bases and 3 bases, in that order; junction bases with no gene match: 5. Germline V gene sequence: CDR1 MRHNA, CDR2 SNTAGT. CDR3 length equals 15 residues. CDR3 loop: CASSETGGEDTEAFF. The CDR3 DNA reads TGTGCCAGCAGTGAAACAGGGGGCGAGGACACTGAAGCTTTCTTT.

This chain connects TRBV5-4 to TRBJ2-1; 8 nucleotides match TRBD1. V was clipped by 5 bases and J by 4 bases; unmatched bases: 8. CDR1 and CDR2 from the germline V gene are SGHNT and YYREEE (reference sequence). The CDR3 sequence is 15 residues long. As DNA, the CDR3 is TGTGCCAGCAGAAACAGGGGGACCATATACAATGAGCAGTTCTTC. It translates to CASRNRGTIYNEQFF.

CDR3 residues: CASSSQPAKTGFYNEQFF. The CDR3 region has the DNA TGTGCCAGCAGCTCCCAACCGGCTAAGACAGGCTTCTACAATGAGCAGTTCTTC. This chain links TRBV5-6 with TRBJ2-1; tentatively, D is TRBD1 (6 bases). Germline CDR1 is SGHDT and CDR2 is YYEEEE. The V and J ends lost 3 bases and 3 bases respectively, with 22 bases between them. This CDR3 spans 18 amino acids. Supplemented by reference TRBV5-6 and TRBJ2-1, the full variable domain reads DAGVTQSPTHLIKTRGQQVTLRCSPKSGHDTVSWYQQALGQGPQFIFQYYEEEERQRGNFPDRFSGHQFPNYSSELNVNALLLGDSALYLCASSSQPAKTGFYNEQFFGPGTRLTVL.

The chain employs TRBV7-9 and TRBJ2-1, with D perhaps matching TRBD1 (6 bases). Germline CDR1 is SEHNR and CDR2 is FQNEAQ (reference sequence). Trimming cost V 0 bases and J 7 bases, with 10 bases left between them. The CDR3 is made up of 14 amino acids. CDR3 protein: CASSLAGARNEQFF. In nucleotides, the CDR3 is TGTGCCAGCAGCTTAGCGGGGGCGCGTAATGAGCAGTTCTTC.

The chain employs TRBV7-3 and TRBJ2-1; tentatively, D is TRBD2 (7 bases). V was shortened by 5 bases and J by 8 bases, with 25 bases between the two germline ends. The germline V gene encodes CDR1 SGHTA and CDR2 FQGTGA. The CDR3 consists of 17 residues. This chain's CDR3 is CASSPGGQRGRRHEQFF. CDR3 coding DNA: TGTGCCAGCAGCCCGGGGGGCCAGCGGGGACGACGTCATGAGCAGTTCTTC. Full variable domain (outside the CDR3, taken from reference TRBV7-3 and TRBJ2-1): GAGVSQTPSNKVTEKGKYVELRCDPISGHTALYWYRQSLGQGPEFLIYFQGTGAADDSGLPNDRFFAVRPEGSVSTLKIQRTERGDSAVYLCASSPGGQRGRRHEQFFGPGTRLTVL.

The genes are TRBV5-5 and TRBJ1-1; 9 bases are a match to TRBD1. Losses at the gene ends were 4 bases for V and 5 bases for J; bases not matched to a gene: 6. Germline V gene data show CDR1 as SGHKS and CDR2 as YYEKEE (reference sequence). The CDR3 sequence is 14 residues long. The CDR3 region is CASSRTGARTEAFF. DNA for the CDR3: TGTGCCAGCAGCAGGACAGGGGCGAGGACTGAAGCTTTCTTT.

The chain joins TRBV5-1 to TRBJ2-7, with 7 bases identical to TRBD2. Germline values: CDR1 SGHRS, CDR2 YFSETQ. CDR3 length: 14 amino acids. The trim removed 3 bases at V and 3 bases at J, leaving 6 bases unmatched. CDR3 protein: CASSSQGGVYEQYF. The CDR3 region has the DNA TGCGCCAGCAGCTCCCAGGGAGGGGTCTACGAGCAGTACTTC.

This clone was recorded a few times. The V gene is TRBV27, the J gene TRBJ1-2; D is ambiguous. Germline V gene data show CDR1 as MNHEY and CDR2 as SMNVEV (reference sequence). The CDR3 is 13 residues long. The V end lost 6 bases, the J end lost 0 bases, and 8 bases lay between the germline ends. As DNA, the CDR3 is TGTGCCAGCAGGTCATTAGCTAACTATGGCTACACCTTC. This gives the protein CASRSLANYGYTF.

This clone was recorded only once. The rearrangement uses TRBV27 and TRBJ1-1; D gene ambiguous. This CDR3 spans 15 amino acids. Trimming pared 3 bases from V and 4 bases from J, leaving 15 bases between. Per the germline V gene, CDR1 is MNHEY and CDR2 is SMNVEV (reference sequence). CDR3: CASSFGRASSTEAFF. In DNA, the CDR3 is TGTGCCAGCAGTTTCGGGAGGGCGTCGAGCACTGAAGCTTTCTTT.

The chain joins TRBV29-1 to TRBJ2-1, with a tentative D call TRBD2 (6 bases). The germline V and J ends were trimmed by 6 bases and 0 bases, with 18 bases remaining between them. Germline CDR1 SQVTM, CDR2 ANQGSEA. The CDR3 spans 16 residues. CDR3 nucleotide sequence: TGCAGCGTCGGGCCGGACTACTCGTTCTCCTACAATGAGCAGTTCTTC. Its translation is CSVGPDYSFSYNEQFF.

This clone was counted a single time. This chain uses TRBV18 with TRBJ2-3, with 15 nucleotides matching TRBD2. V lost 2 bases, J lost 1 base, and 13 bases stayed unmatched. The CDR3 is 21 residues long. In germline, CDR1 is KGHSH, CDR2 LQKENI. The CDR3 bases are TGTGCCAGCTCACCAAAAAATGCGAGGACTAGCGGGGGGGCCGGCACAGATACGCAGTATTTT. It codes for CASSPKNARTSGGAGTDTQYF. The full variable domain, its missing parts supplied by reference TRBV18 and TRBJ2-3, is NAGVMQNPRHLVRRRGQEARLRCSPMKGHSHVYWYRQLPEEGLKFMVYLQKENIIDESGMPKERFSAEFPKEGPSILRIQQVVRGDSAAYFCASSPKNARTSGGAGTDTQYFGPGTRLTVL.

The rearrangement uses TRBV5-4 and TRBJ1-2; no definite D call. V shed 0 bases and J shed 4 bases, with 10 bases lying between them. The CDR3 spans 14 residues. Germline V gene data show CDR1 as SGHNT and CDR2 as YYREEE (reference sequence). The CDR3, as DNA: TGTGCCAGCAGCTTGGTGGCAGGAATCTATGGCTACACCTTC. The encoded protein is CASSLVAGIYGYTF.

The gene calls are TRBV19 and TRBJ1-5; TRBD1 matches at 8 bases. V lost 6 bases, J lost 4 bases, and 11 bases stayed unmatched. Germline CDR1 LNHDA, CDR2 SQIVND (reference sequence). CDR3 length: 16 amino acids. CDR3 sequence reads: CASRGGLDRANQPQHF. The DNA of the CDR3 is TGTGCCAGTAGAGGGGGCCTGGACAGGGCTAATCAGCCCCAGCATTTT. The full variable domain, with the rest looked up from reference TRBV19 and TRBJ1-5, is DGGITQSPKYLFRKEGQNVTLSCEQNLNHDAMYWYRQDPGQGLRLIYYSQIVNDFQKGDIAEGYSVSREKKESFPLTVTSAQKNPTAFYLCASRGGLDRANQPQHFGDGTRLSIL.

The gene calls are TRBV2 and TRBJ2-5; 14 bases agree with TRBD2. V was pared by 3 bases and J by 5 bases, with 5 bases of the junction left unmatched. This CDR3 contains 16 residues. Germline CDR1 is SNHLY and CDR2 is FYNNEI. The CDR3 sequence: CASSERRLAGGETQYF. The CDR3 DNA reads as TGTGCCAGCAGTGAGAGGAGACTAGCGGGGGGGGAGACCCAGTACTTC.

The chain links TRBV7-6 to TRBJ2-3, with 11 bases identical to TRBD2. J gave up 7 bases and V 5 bases, and 8 bases lay outside the gene matches. Germline-derived CDR1 and CDR2 are SGHVS and FNYEAQ. This CDR3 has 15 residues. The CDR3 DNA sequence: TGTGCCAGCAGCCCCGTAGCGGGGGGGCGTAATACGCAGTATTTT. Translation: CASSPVAGGRNTQYF. Supplemented by reference TRBV7-6 and TRBJ2-3, the full variable domain reads GAGVSQSPRYKVTKRGQDVALRCDPISGHVSLYWYRQALGQGPEFLTYFNYEAQQDKSGLPNDRFSAERPEGSISTLTIQRTEQRDSAMYRCASSPVAGGRNTQYFGPGTRLTVL.

V usage is TRBV6-4 and J usage is TRBJ1-2; 8 bases are shared with TRBD1. Losses at the gene ends were 0 bases for V and 4 bases for J; bases not matched to a gene: 10. CDR3 length: 17 residues. Germline V CDR1 and CDR2: MRHNA, SNTAGT. CDR3 sequence reads: CASSDSPDREFGYGYTF. For the CDR3, the DNA is TGTGCCAGCAGTGACTCCCCGGACAGGGAATTTGGCTATGGCTACACCTTC.